Presented here are 12 T cell receptor beta chains from one specimen sequenced in a study of blood T cell repertoires in COVID-19. TCRdb's copy holds only in-frame clones and misses some; the assay was immunoSEQ multiplex PCR. Counted here are under 250,000 clones, more than 75% occurring once; the ten biggest clones make up around a tenth. The specimen sequenced was peripheral blood. The origin of the receptors is a man aged 50-60 years with COVID-19, enrolled during active disease.

The chain employs TRBV7-9 and TRBJ2-5, with D perhaps TRBD1 (5 bases). The V gene's germline CDR1 is SEHNR and CDR2 FQNEAQ (reference sequence). Trimming cost V 1 base and J 5 bases, with 8 bases left between them. The CDR3 is 13 residues long. CDR3 residues: CASSLGGTETQYF. The CDR3 nucleotides read TGTGCCAGCAGCTTAGGGGGCACTGAGACCCAGTACTTC.

This clone showed up just a few times. One end of the junction varies from germline; a read error may be responsible. The chain employs TRBV7-7 and TRBJ2-2, with a possible D match to TRBD1 (5 bases). The CDR3 length is 15 residues. Germline V CDR1 and CDR2: SSHAT, FNYEAQ (reference sequence). The CDR3 nucleotides read TGTGCTAGCAGCCCAGGGCCTAGTGACACCGGGGAGCTGTTTTTT. It translates to CASSPGPSDTGELFF.

The chain is built from TRBV28 and TRBJ2-3; the match to TRBD1 covers 8 bases. V lost 5 bases to trimming and J lost 0 bases; unmatched junction nucleotides: 7. There are 16 residues in the CDR3. Germline CDR1 and CDR2: MDHEN and SYDVKM. The chain's CDR3 is CASSTQTGVSTDTQYF. DNA of the CDR3: TGTGCCAGCAGTACCCAGACAGGGGTGAGCACAGATACGCAGTATTTT.

The chain carries TRBV25-1 and TRBJ2-7; 11 bases line up with TRBD1. The CDR3 is 16 amino acids. The germline V gene has CDR1 MGHDK and CDR2 SYGVNS. V lost 3 bases, J lost 0 bases, and 4 bases stayed unmatched. The CDR3 DNA follows: TGTGCCAGCAGTGAGGGACAGGGGGGGATCTCCTACGAGCAGTACTTC. Protein: CASSEGQGGISYEQYF.

This CDR3 is CASSQLAGGWETQYF. CDR3 nucleotides: TGTGCCAGCAGCCAACTAGCGGGGGGGTGGGAGACCCAGTACTTC. The chain joins TRBV7-2 to TRBJ2-5; 13 bases align to TRBD2. Germline values: CDR1 SGHTA, CDR2 FQGNSA. This CDR3 spans 15 amino acids. J was trimmed by 5 bases and V by 5 bases; bases with no gene match: 5.

This clone was picked up a small number of times. V usage is TRBV10-3 and J usage is TRBJ1-1; D is undetermined. V shed 3 bases and J shed 9 bases, with 17 bases lying between them. The germline gives CDR1 ENHRY, CDR2 SYGVKD. The CDR3 contains 14 residues. The DNA for the CDR3 is TGTGCCATCAGTGAAGGTCTCGTAGCTCCAAAAGCTTTCTTT. Its translation is CAISEGLVAPKAFF.

V and J are TRBV7-9 and TRBJ2-5, with a weak D call TRBD1 (6 bases). CDR1 and CDR2 (germline): SEHNR, FQNEAQ (reference sequence). There are 15 residues in the CDR3. V lost 4 bases to trimming and J lost 0 bases, with 12 bases between them. CDR3 nucleotide sequence: TGTGCCAGCAGCTCCTACAGGGAAAACCAAGAGACCCAGTACTTC. Protein: CASSSYRENQETQYF.

V and J are TRBV7-9 and TRBJ2-7, with D perhaps TRBD1 (6 bases). Deletions cut 5 bases from V and 1 base from J, with 15 bases between. Germline CDR1 reads SEHNR; CDR2 reads FQNEAQ (reference sequence). The CDR3 spans 15 residues. CDR3 protein: CASSLPGHPSYEQYF. The CDR3 DNA reads as TGTGCCAGCAGCCTACCGGGACATCCTTCCTACGAGCAGTACTTC.

V and J are TRBV25-1 and TRBJ1-6, with 11 bases identical to TRBD1. The CDR3 covers 13 residues. Germline CDR1 is MGHDK and CDR2 is SYGVNS. The junction had 3 bases not matched to a gene; V was cut back by 4 bases and J by 13 bases. CDR3 sequence: CASSGTGGLPLHF. Written as DNA, the CDR3 is TGTGCCAGCAGTGGGACAGGGGGCTTGCCCCTCCACTTT.

The V call is TRBV7-8, the J call TRBJ1-6; D is unclear. This CDR3 contains 15 residues. With 7 bases removed from V and 0 bases from J, the gap between germline ends came to 10 bases. Germline V CDR1 and CDR2: SGHVS, FQNEAQ. The CDR3, as DNA: TGTGCCAGCACCCGGAGGAGCTCCTATAATTCACCCCTCCACTTT. Its translation: CASTRRSSYNSPLHF.

In its sample, this clone was seen once. This sequence joins TRBV18 and TRBJ2-1; the match to TRBD2 covers 12 bases. This CDR3 spans 13 amino acids. With V trimmed by 2 bases and J by 15 bases, 5 bases remained unmatched. Germline V gene sequence: CDR1 KGHSH, CDR2 LQKENI. The CDR3 loop reads CASSPDTSGRLFF. CDR3 sequence (DNA): TGTGCCAGCTCACCAGACACTAGCGGGAGGTTGTTCTTC.

The V call is TRBV27, the J call TRBJ1-5, with 9 bases identical to TRBD1. The length of the CDR3 is 15 residues. Germline V gives CDR1 MNHEY, CDR2 SMNVEV (reference sequence). Trimming at V came to 5 bases and at J to 4 bases, leaving 6 bases not matched to a gene. The CDR3 loop reads CASSPWTGVNQPQHF. CDR3 nucleotide sequence: TGTGCCAGCAGTCCATGGACAGGGGTAAATCAGCCCCAGCATTTT.